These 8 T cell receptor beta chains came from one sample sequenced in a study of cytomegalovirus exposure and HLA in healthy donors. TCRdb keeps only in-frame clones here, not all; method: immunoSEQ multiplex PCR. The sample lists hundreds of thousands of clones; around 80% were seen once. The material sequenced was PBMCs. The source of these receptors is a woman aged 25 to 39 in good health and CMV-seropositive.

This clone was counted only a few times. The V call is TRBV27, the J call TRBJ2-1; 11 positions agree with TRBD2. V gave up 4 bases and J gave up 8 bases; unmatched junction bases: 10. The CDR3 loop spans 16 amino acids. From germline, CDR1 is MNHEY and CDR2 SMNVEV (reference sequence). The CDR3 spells CASSYTGTSGDYEQFF. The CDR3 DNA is TGTGCCAGCAGTTACACCGGGACTAGCGGTGACTATGAGCAGTTCTTC.

The CDR3 coding sequence is TGTGCCAGCAGCGTATATGGGGGAGAGCAGTTCTTC. This codes for CASSVYGGEQFF. V is TRBV9 and J is TRBJ2-1; tentatively, D is TRBD1 or TRBD2 (5 bases each). V gave up 1 base and J gave up 10 bases, with 9 bases separating them. This CDR3 has 12 amino acids. Germline V gene data show CDR1 as SGDLS and CDR2 as YYNGEE. Supplemented by reference TRBV9 and TRBJ2-1, the full variable domain reads DSGVTQTPKHLITATGQRVTLRCSPRSGDLSVYWYQQSLDQGLQFLIQYYNGEERAKGNILERFSAQQFPDLHSELNLSSLELGDSALYFCASSVYGGEQFFGPGTRLTVL.

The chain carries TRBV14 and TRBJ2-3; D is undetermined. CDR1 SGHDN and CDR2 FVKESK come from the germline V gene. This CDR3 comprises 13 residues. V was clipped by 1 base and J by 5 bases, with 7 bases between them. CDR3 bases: TGTGCCAGCAGCCAAGGGCCGCTAGATACGCAGTATTTT. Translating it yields CASSQGPLDTQYF.

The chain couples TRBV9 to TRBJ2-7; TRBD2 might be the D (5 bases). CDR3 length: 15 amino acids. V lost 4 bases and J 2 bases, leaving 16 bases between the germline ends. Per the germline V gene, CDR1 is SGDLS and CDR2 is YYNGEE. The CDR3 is CASSPRGEEAYEQYF. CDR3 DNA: TGTGCCAGCAGCCCCCGGGGAGAGGAGGCCTACGAGCAGTACTTC.

The CDR3 protein is CASSLVSSGMAYEQYF. CDR3 coding DNA: TGCGCCAGCAGCTTGGTTTCTAGCGGGATGGCCTACGAGCAGTACTTC. The chain links TRBV5-1 to TRBJ2-7; 9 bases map to TRBD2. After removal of 0 bases from V and 2 bases from J, the junction contained 6 bases not matched to a gene. The CDR3 loop spans 16 amino acids. Germline-derived CDR1 and CDR2 are SGHRS and YFSETQ.

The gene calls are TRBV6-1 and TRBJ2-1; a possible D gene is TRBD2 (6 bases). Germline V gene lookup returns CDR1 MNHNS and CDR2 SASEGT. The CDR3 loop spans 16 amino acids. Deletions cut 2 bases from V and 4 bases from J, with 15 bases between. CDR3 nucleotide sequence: TGTGCCAGCAGTGAAAAAGGCGGGACCGTTTACAATGAGCAGTTCTTC. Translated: CASSEKGGTVYNEQFF.

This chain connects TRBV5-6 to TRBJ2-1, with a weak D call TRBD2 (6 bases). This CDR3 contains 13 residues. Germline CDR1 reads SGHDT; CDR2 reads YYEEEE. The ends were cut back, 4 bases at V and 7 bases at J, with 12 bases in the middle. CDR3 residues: CASSPGTWNEQFF. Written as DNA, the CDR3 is TGTGCCAGCAGCCCGGGGACTTGGAATGAGCAGTTCTTC. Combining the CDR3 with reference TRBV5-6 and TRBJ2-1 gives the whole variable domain DAGVTQSPTHLIKTRGQQVTLRCSPKSGHDTVSWYQQALGQGPQFIFQYYEEEERQRGNFPDRFSGHQFPNYSSELNVNALLLGDSALYLCASSPGTWNEQFFGPGTRLTVL.

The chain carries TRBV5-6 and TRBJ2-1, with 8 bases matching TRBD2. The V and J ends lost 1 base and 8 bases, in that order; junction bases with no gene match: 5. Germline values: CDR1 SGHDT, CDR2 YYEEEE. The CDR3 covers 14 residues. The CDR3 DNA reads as TGTGCCAGCAGCTTGTCGGGAGGGTGGGATGAGCAGTTCTTC. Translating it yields CASSLSGGWDEQFF. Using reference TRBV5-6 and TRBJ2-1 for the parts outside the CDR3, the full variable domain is DAGVTQSPTHLIKTRGQQVTLRCSPKSGHDTVSWYQQALGQGPQFIFQYYEEEERQRGNFPDRFSGHQFPNYSSELNVNALLLGDSALYLCASSLSGGWDEQFFGPGTRLTVL.